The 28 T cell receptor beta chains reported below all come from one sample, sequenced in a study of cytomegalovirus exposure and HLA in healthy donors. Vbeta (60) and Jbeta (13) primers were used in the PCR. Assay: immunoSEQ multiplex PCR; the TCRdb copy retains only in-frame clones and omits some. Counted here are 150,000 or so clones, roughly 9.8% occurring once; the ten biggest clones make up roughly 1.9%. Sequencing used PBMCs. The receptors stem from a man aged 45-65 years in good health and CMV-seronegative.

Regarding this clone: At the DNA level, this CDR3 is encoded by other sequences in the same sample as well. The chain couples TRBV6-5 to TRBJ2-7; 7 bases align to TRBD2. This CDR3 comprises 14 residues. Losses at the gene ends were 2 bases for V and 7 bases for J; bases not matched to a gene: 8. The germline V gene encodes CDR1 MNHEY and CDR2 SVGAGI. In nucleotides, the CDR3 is TGTGCCAGCAGTTACGAGAGGGAGGGCCGGGAGCAGTACTTC. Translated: CASSYEREGREQYF.

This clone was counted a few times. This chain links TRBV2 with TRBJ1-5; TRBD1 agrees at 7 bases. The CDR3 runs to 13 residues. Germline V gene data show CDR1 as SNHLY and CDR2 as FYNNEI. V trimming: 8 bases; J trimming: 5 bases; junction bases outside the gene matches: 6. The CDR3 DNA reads TGTGCCAGCGGTGGACAGGTCGATCAGCCCCAGCATTTT. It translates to CASGGQVDQPQHF.

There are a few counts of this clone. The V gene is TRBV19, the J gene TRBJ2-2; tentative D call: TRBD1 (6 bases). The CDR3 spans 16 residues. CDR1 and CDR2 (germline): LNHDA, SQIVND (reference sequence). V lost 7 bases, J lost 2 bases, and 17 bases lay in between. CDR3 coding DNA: TGTGCCAGTACCCCTTGGGCAGGGGAAAACACCGGGGAGCTGTTTTTT. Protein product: CASTPWAGENTGELFF.

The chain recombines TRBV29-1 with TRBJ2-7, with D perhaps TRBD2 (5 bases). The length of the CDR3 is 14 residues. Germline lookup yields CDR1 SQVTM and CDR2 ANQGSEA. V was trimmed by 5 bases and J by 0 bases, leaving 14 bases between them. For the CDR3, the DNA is TGCAGCGTTTCGGGGAAAGGGAGCTCCTACGAGCAGTACTTC. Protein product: CSVSGKGSSYEQYF.

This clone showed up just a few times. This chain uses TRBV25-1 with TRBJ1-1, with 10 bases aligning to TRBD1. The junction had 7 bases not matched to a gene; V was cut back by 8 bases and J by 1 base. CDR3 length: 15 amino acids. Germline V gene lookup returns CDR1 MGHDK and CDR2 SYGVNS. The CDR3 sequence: CASAQTGGPNTEAFF. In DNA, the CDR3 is TGTGCCAGCGCCCAGACAGGGGGCCCGAACACTGAAGCTTTCTTT.

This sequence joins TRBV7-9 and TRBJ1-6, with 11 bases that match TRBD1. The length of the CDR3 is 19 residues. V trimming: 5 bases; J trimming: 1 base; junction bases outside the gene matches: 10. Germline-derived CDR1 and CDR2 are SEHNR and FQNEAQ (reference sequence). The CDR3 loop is CASSPGQGAQSSYNSPLHF. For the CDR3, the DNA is TGTGCCAGCAGCCCCGGACAGGGGGCGCAGTCATCCTATAATTCACCCCTCCACTTT.

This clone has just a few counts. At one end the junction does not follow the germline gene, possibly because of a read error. CDR3 in amino acids: CSVQRSSGGRSVF. The DNA of the CDR3 is TGCAGCGTTCAAAGGTCGAGCGGGGGACGCTCGGTCTTC. J is TRBJ2-1 and V is TRBV29-1; 8 bases line up with TRBD2. The CDR3 consists of 13 residues. The germline V gene has CDR1 SQVTM and CDR2 ANQGSEA.

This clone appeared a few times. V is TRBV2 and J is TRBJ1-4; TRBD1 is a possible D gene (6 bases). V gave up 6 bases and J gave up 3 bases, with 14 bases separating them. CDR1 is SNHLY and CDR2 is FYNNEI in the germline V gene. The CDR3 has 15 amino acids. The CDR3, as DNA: TGTGCCAGCAGGGTTGGGGGCAGTTCTAATGAAAAACTGTTTTTT. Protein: CASRVGGSSNEKLFF.

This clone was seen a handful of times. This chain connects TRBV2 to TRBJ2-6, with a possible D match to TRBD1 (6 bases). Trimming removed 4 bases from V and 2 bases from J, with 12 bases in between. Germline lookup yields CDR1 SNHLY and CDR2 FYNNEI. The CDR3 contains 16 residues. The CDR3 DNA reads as TGTGCCAGCAGTGTACAGGGAATGACTGGGGCCAACGTCCTGACTTTC. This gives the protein CASSVQGMTGANVLTF.

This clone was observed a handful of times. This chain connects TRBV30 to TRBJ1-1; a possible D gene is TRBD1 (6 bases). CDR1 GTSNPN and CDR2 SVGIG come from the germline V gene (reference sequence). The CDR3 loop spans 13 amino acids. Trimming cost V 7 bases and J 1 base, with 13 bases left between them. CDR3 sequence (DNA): TGTGCCTTCTGGACGGGACAGAACACTGAAGCTTTCTTT. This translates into CAFWTGQNTEAFF.

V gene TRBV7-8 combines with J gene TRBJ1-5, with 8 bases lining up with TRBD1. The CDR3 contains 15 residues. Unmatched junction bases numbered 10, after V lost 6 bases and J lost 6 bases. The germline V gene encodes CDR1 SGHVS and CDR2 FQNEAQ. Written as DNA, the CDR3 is TGTGCCAGCAGTATACACAGGGGGATCTCTCAGCCCCAGCATTTT. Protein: CASSIHRGISQPQHF. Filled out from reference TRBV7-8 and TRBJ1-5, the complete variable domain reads GAGVSQSPRYKVAKRGQDVALRCDPISGHVSLFWYQQALGQGPEFLTYFQNEAQLDKSGLPSDRFFAERPEGSVSTLKIQRTQQEDSAVYLCASSIHRGISQPQHFGDGTRLSIL.

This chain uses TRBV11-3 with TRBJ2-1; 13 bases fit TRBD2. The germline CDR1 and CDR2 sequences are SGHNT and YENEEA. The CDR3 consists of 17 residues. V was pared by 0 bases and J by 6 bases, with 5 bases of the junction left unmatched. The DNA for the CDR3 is TGTGCCAGCAGCTTAGAAGTTGGACTAGCGGGAGCCAATGAGCAGTTCTTC. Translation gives CASSLEVGLAGANEQFF.

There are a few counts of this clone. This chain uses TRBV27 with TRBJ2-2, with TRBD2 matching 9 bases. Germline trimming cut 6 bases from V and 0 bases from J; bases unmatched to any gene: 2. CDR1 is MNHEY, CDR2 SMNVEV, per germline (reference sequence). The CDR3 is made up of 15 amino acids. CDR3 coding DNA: TGTGCCAGCAGGTTAGCGGGGGCGAACACCGGGGAGCTGTTTTTT. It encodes CASRLAGANTGELFF.

The CDR3 here is CASSTDRGNTGELFF. The DNA for the CDR3 is TGTGCCAGCAGCACGGACAGGGGGAACACCGGGGAGCTGTTTTTT. This chain connects TRBV7-9 to TRBJ2-2; 9 nucleotides line up with TRBD1. The CDR3 has 15 amino acids. The germline CDR1 and CDR2 sequences are SEHNR and FQNEAQ (reference sequence). V lost 5 bases to trimming and J lost 1 base; unmatched junction nucleotides: 2.

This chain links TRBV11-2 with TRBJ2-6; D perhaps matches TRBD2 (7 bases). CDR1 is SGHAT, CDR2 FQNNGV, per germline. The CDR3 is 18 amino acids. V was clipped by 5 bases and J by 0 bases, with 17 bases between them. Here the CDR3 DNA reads TGTGCCAGCAGCCTCCGGGGGGCCCCTGGCTCTGGGGCCAACGTCCTGACTTTC. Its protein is CASSLRGAPGSGANVLTF.

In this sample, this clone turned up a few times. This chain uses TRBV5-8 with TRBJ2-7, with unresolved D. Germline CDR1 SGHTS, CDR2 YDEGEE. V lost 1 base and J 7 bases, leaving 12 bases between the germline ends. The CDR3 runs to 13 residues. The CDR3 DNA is TGTGCCAGCAGCTTGCATCTCCGGTGGGAGCAGTACTTC. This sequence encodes CASSLHLRWEQYF.

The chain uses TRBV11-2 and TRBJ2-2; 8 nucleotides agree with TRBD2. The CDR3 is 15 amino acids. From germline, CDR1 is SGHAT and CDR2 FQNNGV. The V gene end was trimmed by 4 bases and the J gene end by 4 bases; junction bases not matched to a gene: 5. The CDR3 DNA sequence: TGTGCCAGCAGCTCCTTAGCGGGATCCACCGGGGAGCTGTTTTTT. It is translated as CASSSLAGSTGELFF.

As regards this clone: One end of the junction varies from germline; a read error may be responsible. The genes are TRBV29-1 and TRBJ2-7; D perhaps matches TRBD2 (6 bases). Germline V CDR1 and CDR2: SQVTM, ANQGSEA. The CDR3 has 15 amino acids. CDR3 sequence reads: CSVVSLEGWPYEKYF. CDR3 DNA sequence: TGCAGCGTTGTGTCTTTGGAGGGTTGGCCATACGAGAAGTACTTT.

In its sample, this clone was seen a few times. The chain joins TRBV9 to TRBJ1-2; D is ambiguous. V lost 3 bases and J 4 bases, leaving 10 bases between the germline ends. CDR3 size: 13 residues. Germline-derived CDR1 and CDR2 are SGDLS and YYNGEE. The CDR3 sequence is CASSERAGYGYTF. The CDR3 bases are TGTGCCAGCAGCGAGAGGGCCGGCTATGGCTACACCTTC. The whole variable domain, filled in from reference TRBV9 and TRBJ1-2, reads DSGVTQTPKHLITATGQRVTLRCSPRSGDLSVYWYQQSLDQGLQFLIQYYNGEERAKGNILERFSAQQFPDLHSELNLSSLELGDSALYFCASSERAGYGYTFGSGTRLTVV.

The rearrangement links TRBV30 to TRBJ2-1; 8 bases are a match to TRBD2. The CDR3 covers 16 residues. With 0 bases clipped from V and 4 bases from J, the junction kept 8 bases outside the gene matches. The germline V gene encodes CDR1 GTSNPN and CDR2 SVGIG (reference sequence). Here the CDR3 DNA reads TGTGCCTGGAGTGTACGGGGGGGAGCAGCTTACAATGAGCAGTTCTTC. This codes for CAWSVRGGAAYNEQFF.

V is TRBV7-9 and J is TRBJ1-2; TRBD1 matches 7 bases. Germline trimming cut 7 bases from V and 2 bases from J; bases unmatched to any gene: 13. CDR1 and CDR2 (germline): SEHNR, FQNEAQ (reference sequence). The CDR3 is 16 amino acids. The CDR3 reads CASTLSGQAPNYGYTF. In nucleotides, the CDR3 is TGTGCCAGCACCCTTTCTGGACAGGCCCCGAACTATGGCTACACCTTC. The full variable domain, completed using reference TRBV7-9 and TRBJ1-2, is DTGVSQNPRHKITKRGQNVTFRCDPISEHNRLYWYRQTLGQGPEFLTYFQNEAQLEKSRLLSDRFSAERPKGSFSTLEIQRTEQGDSAMYLCASTLSGQAPNYGYTFGSGTRLTVV.

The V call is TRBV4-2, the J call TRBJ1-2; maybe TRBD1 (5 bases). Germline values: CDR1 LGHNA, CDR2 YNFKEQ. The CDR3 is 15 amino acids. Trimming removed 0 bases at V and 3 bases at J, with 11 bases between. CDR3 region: CASSQDRDSHYGYTF. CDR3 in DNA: TGTGCCAGCAGCCAAGATCGCGACAGCCACTATGGCTACACCTTC.

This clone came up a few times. This CDR3 reads CASSGGVSYEQYF. The CDR3 bases are TGTGCCAGCAGCGGGGGCGTTTCCTACGAGCAGTACTTC. The rearrangement joins TRBV7-9 to TRBJ2-5, with a tentative D call TRBD1 (6 bases). Matching the DNA end better, TRBJ2-7 makes the J call doubtful. CDR1 and CDR2 (germline): SEHNR, FQNEAQ (reference sequence). The CDR3 is 13 amino acids.

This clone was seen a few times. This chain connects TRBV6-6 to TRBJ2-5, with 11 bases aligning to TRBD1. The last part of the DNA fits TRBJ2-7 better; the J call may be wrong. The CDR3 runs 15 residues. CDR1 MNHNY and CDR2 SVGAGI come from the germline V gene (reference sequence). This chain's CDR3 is CASGSTGTGGYEQYF. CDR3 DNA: TGTGCCAGCGGCTCTACCGGGACAGGGGGCTACGAGCAGTACTTC.

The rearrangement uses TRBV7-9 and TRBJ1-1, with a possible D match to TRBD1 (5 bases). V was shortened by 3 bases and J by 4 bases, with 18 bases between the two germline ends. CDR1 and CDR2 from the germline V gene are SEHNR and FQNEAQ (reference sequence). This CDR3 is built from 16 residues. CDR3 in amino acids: CASSFRKQVLSTEAFF. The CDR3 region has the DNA TGTGCCAGCAGCTTTAGAAAACAGGTATTGAGCACTGAAGCTTTCTTT.

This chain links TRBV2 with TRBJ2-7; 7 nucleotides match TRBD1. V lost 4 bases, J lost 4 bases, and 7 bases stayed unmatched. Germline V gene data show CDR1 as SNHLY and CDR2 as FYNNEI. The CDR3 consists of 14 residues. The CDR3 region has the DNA TGTGCCAGCAGTGTGGACAGGCAAGTTTACGAGCAGTACTTC. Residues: CASSVDRQVYEQYF.

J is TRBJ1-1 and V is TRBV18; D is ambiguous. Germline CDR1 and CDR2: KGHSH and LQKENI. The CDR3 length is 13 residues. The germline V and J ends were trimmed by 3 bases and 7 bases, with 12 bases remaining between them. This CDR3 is CASSPLRESEAFF. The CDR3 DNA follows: TGTGCCAGCTCACCGCTTCGGGAAAGTGAAGCTTTCTTT.

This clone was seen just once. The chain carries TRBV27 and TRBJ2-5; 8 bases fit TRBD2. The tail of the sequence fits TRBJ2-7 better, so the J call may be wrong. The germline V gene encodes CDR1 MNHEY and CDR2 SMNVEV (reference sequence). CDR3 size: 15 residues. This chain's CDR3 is CASSTYKRENDEQYF. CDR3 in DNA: TGTGCCAGCAGTACCTACAAGCGGGAGAACGACGAGCAGTACTTC.